Following are 9 T cell receptor beta chains from one sample sequenced in a study of T cell repertoires in cytomegalovirus infection. TCRdb redid the calling of the reads with MiXCR, one entry per CDR3 protein. This sample has fewer than 400,000 distinct CDR3 sequences, with less than 20% found just once. Input material: PBMCs. Source of these receptors: a human donor in good health (CMV status not recorded). Some clones in this sample may be carry-over from other donors' samples.

This clonotype was observed many times. The gene calls are TRBV28 and TRBJ2-7; D is unclear. The CDR3 is 12 amino acids. Trimming left V 2 bases short and J 5 bases short, with 7 bases between. Germline V gene lookup returns CDR1 MDHEN and CDR2 SYDVKM. Written as DNA, the CDR3 is TGTGCCAGCAGTTTAAACCCGGACGAGCAGTACTTC. It translates to CASSLNPDEQYF.

This clonotype appeared many times. The rearrangement uses TRBV7-2 and TRBJ2-1; D ambiguous. This CDR3 comprises 12 residues. Germline-derived CDR1 and CDR2 are SGHTA and FQGNSA. Trimming pared 1 base from V and 10 bases from J, leaving 8 bases between. The CDR3 coding sequence is TGTGCCAGCAGCTTAGGGTTGTCAGAGCAGTTCTTC. This gives the protein CASSLGLSEQFF.

This clonotype appeared many times. The rearrangement uses TRBV12-3 or TRBV12-4 and TRBJ2-1; TRBD2 agrees at 9 bases. The V gene end was trimmed by 1 base and the J gene end by 13 bases; junction bases not matched to a gene: 5. The CDR3 contains 13 residues. The CDR3 sequence is CASSLVRLADQFF. The CDR3 DNA follows: TGTGCCAGCAGTTTAGTCAGACTAGCGGACCAGTTCTTC.

This clonotype was counted a few times. V gene TRBV19 combines with J gene TRBJ2-1, with D perhaps matching TRBD2 (5 bases). V lost 5 bases, J lost 5 bases, and 16 bases lay in between. The germline V gene encodes CDR1 LNHDA and CDR2 SQIVND (reference sequence). The CDR3 is 15 amino acids. The CDR3 bases are TGTGCCAGTAGTCCCCGGCAAGCGGTTAACAATGAGCAGTTCTTC. Residues: CASSPRQAVNNEQFF.

This clonotype has only a few counts. This chain joins TRBV5-6 and TRBJ1-2; 8 bases align to TRBD1. The CDR3 has 14 amino acids. CDR1 and CDR2 from the germline V gene are SGHDT and YYEEEE. Trimming removed 4 bases from V and 8 bases from J; junction bases left unmatched: 10. The DNA for the CDR3 is TGTGCCAGCAGCGAGACGCAGGGGGCGAAAGGCTACACCTTC. Translating gives CASSETQGAKGYTF.

The gene calls are TRBV2 and TRBJ1-1, with no clear D. The CDR3 is 12 residues long. V was shortened by 8 bases and J by 1 base, with 8 bases between the two germline ends. Germline V gene data show CDR1 as SNHLY and CDR2 as FYNNEI. As DNA, the CDR3 is TGTGCCAGCGCGGGAGAGAACACTGAAGCTTTCTTT. Translating it yields CASAGENTEAFF.

This rearrangement joins TRBV24-1 to TRBJ1-1, with D possibly TRBD1 on 5 matching bases. This CDR3 has 15 residues. The V gene's germline CDR1 is KGHDR and CDR2 SFDVKD. The germline V and J ends were trimmed by 2 bases and 1 base, with 10 bases remaining between them. The DNA for the CDR3 is TGTGCCACCAGTGATTCGGGACCGCAGAACACTGAAGCTTTCTTT. Translated: CATSDSGPQNTEAFF.

J is TRBJ2-1 and V is TRBV3-1, with a possible D match to TRBD2 (6 bases). The germline gives CDR1 LGHDT, CDR2 YNNKEL (reference sequence). The CDR3 runs to 15 residues. Deletions cut 4 bases from V and 6 bases from J, with 16 bases between. The chain's CDR3 is CASSRVRGGGNEQFF. CDR3 DNA: TGTGCCAGCAGCCGAGTAAGGGGAGGAGGCAATGAGCAGTTCTTC.

V is TRBV6-1 and J is TRBJ2-1; D is unclear. The CDR3 runs to 16 residues. Per the germline V gene, CDR1 is MNHNS and CDR2 is SASEGT. V lost 6 bases and J 0 bases, leaving 15 bases between the germline ends. CDR3 region: CASRGALSGSYNEQFF. In DNA form, the CDR3 reads TGTGCCAGCAGAGGAGCCCTTAGTGGCTCCTACAATGAGCAGTTCTTC.